This T cell receptor (beta chain) originates from a study of T cell responses to AZD1222 COVID-19 vaccine. Study-level information: Second-dose intervals of approximately 4 or approximately 12 weeks were pooled. Study-level findings and limits: Repertoires in all cases were sampled only once the peak T cell response had passed. Spike-specific TCR breadth and depth were elevated following two AZD1222 doses. Spike was spanned by vaccine-associated CD4 TCRs, which were dominant at 160-218 and 743-854.

CDR3 length equals 11 residues. Germline lookup yields CDR1 SGHVS and CDR2 FNYEAQ. V lost 0 bases and J 7 bases, leaving 0 bases between the germline ends. Using immunoSEQ multiplex PCR, the repertoire was profiled, and TCRdb retains in-frame clones only, with some absent. This sample carries 55,000 to 85,000 clones, roughly 84% of them seen once, and the ten largest clones take over 8%. A note on this clone: Its antigen remains unidentified.

This receptor was obtained from an adult in good health. The specimen was peripheral blood, collected on day 0 of AZD1222 vaccination. The chain is built from TRBV7-6 and TRBJ2-2; D uncertain. CDR3 region: CASSLAGELFF. The CDR3 DNA reads as TGTGCCAGCAGCTTAGCCGGGGAGCTGTTTTTT. The whole variable domain, filled in from reference TRBV7-6 and TRBJ2-2, reads GAGVSQSPRYKVTKRGQDVALRCDPISGHVSLYWYRQALGQGPEFLTYFNYEAQQDKSGLPNDRFSAERPEGSISTLTIQRTEQRDSAMYRCASSLAGELFFGEGSRLTVL.